This record covers a single T cell receptor (beta chain). What it binds is unknown. This entry is derived from a study of OX40 agonist ivuxolimab in advanced cancers. Study-wide background: Patients in the trial were receiving intravenous ivuxolimab every 2 weeks, at doses of 0.01 to 10 mg/kg.

Study conclusions and caveats: The 0.1-3.0 mg/kg partial responders had among the lowest clonal expansion.

Trimming took 0 bases from V and 3 from J; bases not matched to a gene: 4. The CDR3 contains 17 residues. Germline V gene lookup returns CDR1 SEHNR and CDR2 FQNEAQ (reference sequence). TCRdb keeps only in-frame clones here, not all; method: immunoSEQ multiplex PCR. This table holds roughly 90,000 clones, approximately 90% found once. People who had autoimmune disease history or systemic immunosuppression were excluded. Blood samples were obtained at baseline, cycle 4 day 1, and cycle 7 day 1. The V call is TRBV7-9, the J call TRBJ2-2, with 10 positions matching TRBD2. The source was CD4+ or CD8+ T cells sorted from blood, collected in a trial of the OX40 agonist ivuxolimab. The TCR sequence derives from an adult with an advanced solid tumor such as melanoma, head and neck, liver or kidney cancer. This CDR3 is CASSLALAGEYTGELFF. CDR3 DNA sequence: TGTGCCAGCAGCTTAGCGCTAGCGGGGGAATACACCGGGGAGCTGTTTTTT. Together with reference TRBV7-9 and TRBJ2-2, the CDR3 gives the full variable domain: DTGVSQNPRHKITKRGQNVTFRCDPISEHNRLYWYRQTLGQGPEFLTYFQNEAQLEKSRLLSDRFSAERPKGSFSTLEIQRTEQGDSAMYLCASSLALAGEYTGELFFGEGSRLTVL.